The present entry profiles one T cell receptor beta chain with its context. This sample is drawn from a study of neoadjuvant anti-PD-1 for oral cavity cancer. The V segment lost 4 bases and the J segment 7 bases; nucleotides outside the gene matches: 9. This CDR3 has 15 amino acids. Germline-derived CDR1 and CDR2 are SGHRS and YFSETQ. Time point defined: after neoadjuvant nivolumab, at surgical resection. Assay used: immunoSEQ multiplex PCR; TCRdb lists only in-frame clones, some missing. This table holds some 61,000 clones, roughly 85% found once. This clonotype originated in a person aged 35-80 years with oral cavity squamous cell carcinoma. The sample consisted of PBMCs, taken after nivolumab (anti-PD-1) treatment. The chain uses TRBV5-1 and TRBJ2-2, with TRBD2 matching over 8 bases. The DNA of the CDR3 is TGCGCCAGCAGCCAAACTAGCGGCGGGCGCGGGGAGCTGTTTTTT. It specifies CASSQTSGGRGELFF.